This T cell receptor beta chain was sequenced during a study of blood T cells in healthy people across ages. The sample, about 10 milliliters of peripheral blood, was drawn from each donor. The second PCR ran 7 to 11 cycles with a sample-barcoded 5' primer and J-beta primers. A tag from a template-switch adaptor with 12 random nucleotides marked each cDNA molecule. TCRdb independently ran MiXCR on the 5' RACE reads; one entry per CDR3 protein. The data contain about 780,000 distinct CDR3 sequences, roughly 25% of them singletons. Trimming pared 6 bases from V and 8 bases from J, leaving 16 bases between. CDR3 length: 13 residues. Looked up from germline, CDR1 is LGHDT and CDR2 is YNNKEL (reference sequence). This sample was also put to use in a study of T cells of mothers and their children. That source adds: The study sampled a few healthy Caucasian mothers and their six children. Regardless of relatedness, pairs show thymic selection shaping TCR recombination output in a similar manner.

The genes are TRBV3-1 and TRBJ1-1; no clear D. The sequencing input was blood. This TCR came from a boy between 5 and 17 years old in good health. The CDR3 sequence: CASSAELSVEAFF. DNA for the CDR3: TGTGCCAGCAGTGCGGAATTGAGCGTCGAAGCTTTCTTT.